What follows are 5 T cell receptor beta chains derived from one specimen sequenced in a study of T-cell memory formation after mild COVID-19 (dated by TCRdb to the early 2020s). Libraries were prepared through 5' RACE. Sequencing used an Illumina NovaSeq 6000. TCRdb redid the processing of the public reads, applying fastp at Q25 and MiXCR, and retained in-frame beta chains. Each entry is one CDR3 protein sequence, shown with its most common DNA and genes. The sample table records around 390,000 distinct CDR3 sequences; 16% of these occur just once. Approximately 21% of the sample is taken by the ten largest. Sequenced sample: PBMCs or a T cell subset sorted from them (not recorded which). The receptors shown here come from a man younger than 35 who had mild COVID-19 (a few samples of this study predate the infection). The sample titles of this study are shuffled in the database, so cell type and time point are left out; the donor was told from shared clones.

This clonotype was counted only a few times. The chain combines TRBV29-1 with TRBJ2-1; D uncertain. The germline gives CDR1 SQVTM, CDR2 ANQGSEA. The CDR3 is 12 residues long. V was cut by 4 bases and J by 9 bases, with 13 bases left in between. CDR3 coding DNA: TGCAGCGTTGTGGGAAATAGCCGTGAGCAGTTCTTC. It is translated as CSVVGNSREQFF.

This clonotype has only a few counts. The CDR3 protein is CASSPTPTGDNQPQHF. DNA of the CDR3: TGCGCCAGCAGCCCGACCCCGACAGGGGACAATCAGCCCCAGCATTTT. This chain uses TRBV5-1 with TRBJ1-5, with TRBD1 matching over 8 bases. V dropped 4 bases and J dropped 3; count of bases not matched to a gene: 9. The CDR3 runs to 16 residues. CDR1 and CDR2 (germline): SGHRS, YFSETQ.

The V call is TRBV5-1, the J call TRBJ2-3; TRBD1 matches 7 bases. Germline V gives CDR1 SGHRS, CDR2 YFSETQ. V lost 1 base and J lost 2; bases outside the gene matches: 4. CDR3 length: 15 residues. This CDR3 is CASSLQGDLTDTQYF. DNA of the CDR3: TGCGCCAGCAGCTTGCAGGGGGACCTCACAGATACGCAGTATTTT.

This clonotype has more than one count but fewer than ten. The gene calls are TRBV20-1 and TRBJ1-5; the match to TRBD1 covers 10 bases. The CDR3 covers 15 residues. V shed 6 bases and J 10 bases; nucleotides not matched to a gene: 15. The germline gives CDR1 DFQATT, CDR2 SNEGSKA (reference sequence). The CDR3 DNA is TGCAGTGCAACCTCCGGGACAGGGGTTTCACTTCCCCAGCATTTT. It specifies CSATSGTGVSLPQHF.

This clonotype appeared many times. This rearrangement joins TRBV5-6 to TRBJ1-1, with D possibly TRBD1 on 5 matching bases. Germline V gene data show CDR1 as SGHDT and CDR2 as YYEEEE. The CDR3 loop spans 14 amino acids. Trimming stripped 0 bases from V and 6 bases from J, with 12 bases between. The CDR3 is CASSLGQGKAEAFF. CDR3 nucleotide sequence: TGTGCCAGCAGCTTGGGGCAGGGCAAGGCTGAAGCTTTCTTT.